Listed below are T cell receptor beta chains from one sample, sequenced in a study of immune heterogeneity within non-small cell lung tumors. TCRdb re-called the multiplex PCR reads with MiXCR, one entry per CDR3 protein. The data show about 11,000 distinct CDR3 sequences, more than 25% seen once. The sequencing sample was made of lung tumor tissue. These receptors were collected from a woman aged 45 to 65 with non-small cell lung cancer. Each CDR3 is given with its conserved first and last residue. A D gene is named only where the DNA matches it firmly. Some rows have no size entry. The others give once, few or many, or a class for an expanded clone.

TRBJ2-4	TRBV3-1	NA	NA	CASSLAVAKNIQYF	TGTGCCAGCAGCCTAGCGGTAGCCAAAAACATTCAGTACTTC
TRBJ2-1	TRBV12-3/TRBV12-4	NA	NA	CVSNPGGLRVSGLFF	TGTGTCAGCAATCCTGGGGGGTTGAGGGTGTCAGGACTGTTCTTC
TRBJ2-7	TRBV6-9	NA	TRBD1	CASSSGTGGYEQYF	TGTGCCAGCAGTTCAGGGACAGGCGGCTACGAGCAGTACTTC
TRBJ1-5	TRBV18	many	NA	CASSLEGINQPQHF	TGTGCCAGCTCACTAGAGGGGATCAATCAGCCCCAGCATTTT
TRBJ2-7	TRBV2	medium-sized	TRBD2	CASGLAGGPHEQYF	TGTGCCAGCGGACTAGCGGGAGGGCCCCACGAGCAGTACTTC
TRBJ2-5	TRBV20-1	few	NA	CSARDSRPGDQETQYF	TGCAGTGCTAGAGATTCTAGACCAGGGGACCAAGAGACCCAGTACTTC
TRBJ2-5	TRBV6-1	NA	TRBD1	CASKIGQGQGETQYF	TGTGCCAGCAAAATCGGACAGGGGCAGGGAGAGACCCAGTACTTC
TRBJ2-3	TRBV6-2/TRBV6-3	medium-sized	TRBD1	CASSYSLGQGGHTDTQYF	TGTGCCAGCAGTTACTCCTTAGGACAGGGGGGTCACACAGATACGCAGTATTTT
TRBJ2-3	TRBV12-3/TRBV12-4	many	NA	CASSSQGFGTDTQYF	TGTGCCAGCAGCTCTCAGGGTTTTGGAACAGATACGCAGTATTTT
TRBJ1-2	TRBV5-6	many	NA	CASSVGLYGYTF	TGTGCCAGCAGCGTGGGACTCTATGGCTACACCTTC
TRBJ1-1	TRBV6-1	few	NA	CASSGGGLGTEAFF	TGTGCCAGCAGCGGGGGGGGGCTTGGCACTGAAGCTTTCTTT
TRBJ2-7	TRBV6-2/TRBV6-3	NA	NA	CASGEGGTDEQYF	TGTGCCAGCGGAGAAGGGGGAACCGACGAGCAGTACTTC
TRBJ2-1	TRBV11-2	many	TRBD2	CASSSVSGGAWGEQFF	TGTGCCAGCAGCTCTGTAAGCGGGGGGGCGTGGGGTGAGCAGTTCTTC
TRBJ2-2	TRBV24-1	few	NA	CPTSDLNKNTGELFF	TGTCCCACCAGTGATTTGAACAAGAACACCGGGGAGCTGTTTTTT
TRBJ1-2	TRBV18	many	NA	CASSPQGNNYGYTF	TGTGCCAGCTCACCACAAGGGAATAACTATGGCTACACCTTC
TRBJ2-3	TRBV20-1	few	TRBD2	CSARGSGTSGSQYTQYF	TGCAGTGCTAGAGGAAGTGGTACTAGCGGGAGCCAATATACGCAGTATTTT
TRBJ2-7	TRBV19	NA	TRBD2	CASSITPSGLTYEQYF	TGTGCCAGTAGTATAACCCCTAGCGGACTTACCTACGAGCAGTACTTC
TRBJ2-7	TRBV4-1	many	TRBD1	CASSHLGTAVSYEQYF	TGCGCCAGCAGCCACCTGGGGACAGCCGTTTCGTACGAGCAGTACTTC
TRBJ2-5	TRBV7-7	few	TRBD2	CASSLEGGVRTQYF	TGTGCTAGCAGCTTAGAGGGAGGGGTGAGGACCCAGTACTTC
TRBJ2-7	TRBV15	medium-sized	TRBD2	CATSRLRSAGRGEQYF	TGTGCCACCAGCAGATTACGCTCAGCGGGAAGGGGCGAGCAGTACTTC
TRBJ2-7	TRBV7-2	NA	NA	CASSLIRGTYEQYF	TGTGCCAGCAGCTTAATACGTGGGACCTACGAGCAGTACTTC
TRBJ1-2	TRBV28	medium-sized	NA	CASRRGGQGSNYGYTF	TGTGCCAGCAGGAGGGGAGGCCAGGGGTCTAACTATGGCTACACCTTC
TRBJ2-5	TRBV7-6	NA	NA	CASSYPRGAANIQETQYF	TGTGCCAGCAGCTACCCCCGGGGGGCAGCCAACATCCAAGAGACCCAGTACTTC
TRBJ1-1	TRBV5-1	medium-sized	NA	CASSLSGVNPEAFF	TGCGCCAGCAGCTTATCCGGGGTTAACCCTGAAGCTTTCTTT
TRBJ1-6	TRBV10-3	NA	NA	CAISEYNGGSYNSPLHF	TGTGCCATCAGTGAGTACAACGGTGGCTCCTATAATTCACCCCTCCACTTT
TRBJ1-1	TRBV24-1	many	TRBD1	CATSDPRTGEAFF	TGTGCCACCAGTGACCCCCGGACAGGGGAAGCTTTCTTT
TRBJ1-4	TRBV5-5	few	TRBD1	CASSRTGTEEEKLFF	TGTGCCAGCAGCCGAACCGGGACAGAGGAGGAAAAACTGTTTTTT
TRBJ2-3	TRBV6-2/TRBV6-3	few	NA	CASSREGATDTQYF	TGTGCCAGCAGCCGGGAAGGGGCCACAGATACGCAGTATTTT
TRBJ2-1	TRBV20-1	few	NA	CSVHRGAKEQFF	TGCAGTGTACACCGAGGGGCGAAGGAGCAGTTCTTC
TRBJ1-1	TRBV10-3	many	NA	CATSPARGETEAFF	TGTGCCACCAGCCCGGCCAGGGGAGAAACTGAAGCTTTCTTT
TRBJ2-1	TRBV6-2/TRBV6-3	once	TRBD1	CASSYGTGNYNEQFF	TGTGCCAGCAGTTATGGGACAGGCAACTACAATGAGCAGTTCTTC
TRBJ2-3	TRBV30	NA	TRBD2	CAWSLTSGADTQYF	TGTGCCTGGAGCTTAACTAGCGGGGCAGATACGCAGTATTTT
TRBJ1-3	TRBV7-2	few	NA	CASSLVARSSEGRPIYF	TGTGCCAGCAGCTTAGTTGCGCGGTCATCGGAAGGAAGGCCCATATATTTT
TRBJ1-2	TRBV7-2	NA	TRBD1	CASSLAPGTGAPYGYTF	TGTGCCAGCAGCTTAGCGCCCGGGACAGGGGCCCCGTATGGCTACACCTTC
TRBJ2-3	TRBV6-5	few	TRBD1	CASSYTGQGYTDTQYF	TGTGCCAGCAGTTACACGGGACAGGGGTACACAGATACGCAGTATTTT
TRBJ2-7	TRBV15	NA	NA	CATSRDRGIPYEQYF	TGTGCCACCAGCAGAGATAGGGGGATTCCCTACGAGCAGTACTTC
TRBJ2-1	TRBV29-1	NA	NA	CSVHGQPKSSSYNEQFF	TGCAGCGTCCATGGACAGCCAAAGTCTAGCTCCTACAATGAGCAGTTCTTC
TRBJ1-4	TRBV11-1	many	NA	CASSLKVFF	TGTGCCAGCAGCTTAAAGGTGTTTTTT
TRBJ1-1	TRBV13	NA	TRBD1	CAGSIPPQGRKTEAFF	TGTGCCGGCAGCATACCCCCACAGGGGAGGAAAACTGAAGCTTTCTTT
TRBJ2-5	TRBV7-6	few	NA	CASSLHLAETQYF	TGTGCCAGCAGCTTACACTTAGCTGAGACCCAGTACTTC
TRBJ2-7	TRBV2	medium-sized	TRBD2	CASSRTSGENEQYF	TGTGCCAGCAGTAGGACTAGCGGGGAAAACGAGCAGTACTTC
TRBJ2-3	TRBV3-1	NA	NA	CASSLGSLTDTQYF	TGTGCCAGCAGCTTAGGCAGCCTCACAGATACGCAGTATTTT
TRBJ2-5	TRBV3-1	NA	NA	CASSQTYQETQYF	TGTGCCAGCAGCCAAACGTACCAAGAGACCCAGTACTTC
TRBJ1-6	TRBV5-1	NA	NA	CASSPGVNSPLHF	TGCGCCAGCAGCCCCGGGGTCAATTCACCCCTCCACTTT
TRBJ2-1	TRBV7-2	NA	NA	CASSSVGDNEQFF	TGTGCCAGCAGCTCAGTAGGGGACAATGAGCAGTTCTTC
TRBJ2-3	TRBV28	NA	NA	CASSLTGVGDTQYF	TGTGCCAGCAGTTTAACCGGGGTTGGGGATACGCAGTATTTT
TRBJ2-3	TRBV5-4	NA	NA	CASIHKYDTQYF	TGTGCCAGCATCCATAAGTACGATACGCAGTATTTT
TRBJ2-3	TRBV19	NA	TRBD2	CASSPRLAAITDTQYF	TGTGCCAGTAGTCCTAGACTAGCGGCTATCACAGATACGCAGTATTTT
TRBJ2-5	TRBV30	few	TRBD2	CAWIVGGGETQYF	TGTGCCTGGATAGTGGGGGGGGGGGAGACCCAGTACTTC